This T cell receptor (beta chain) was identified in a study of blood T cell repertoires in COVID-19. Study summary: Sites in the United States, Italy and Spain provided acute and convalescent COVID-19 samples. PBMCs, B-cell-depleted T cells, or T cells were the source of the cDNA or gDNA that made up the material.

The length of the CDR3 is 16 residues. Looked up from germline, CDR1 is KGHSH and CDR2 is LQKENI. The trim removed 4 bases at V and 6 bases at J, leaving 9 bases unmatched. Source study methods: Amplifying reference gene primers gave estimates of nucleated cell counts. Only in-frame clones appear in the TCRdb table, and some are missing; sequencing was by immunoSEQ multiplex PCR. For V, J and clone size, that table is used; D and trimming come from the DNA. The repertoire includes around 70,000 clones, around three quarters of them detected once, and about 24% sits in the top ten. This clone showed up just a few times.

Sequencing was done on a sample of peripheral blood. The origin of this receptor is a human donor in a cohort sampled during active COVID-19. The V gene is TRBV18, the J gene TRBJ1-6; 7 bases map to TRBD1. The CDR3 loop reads CASSRDRDFGNSPLHF. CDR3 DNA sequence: TGTGCCAGCTCACGAGACAGGGATTTTGGTAATTCACCCCTCCACTTT. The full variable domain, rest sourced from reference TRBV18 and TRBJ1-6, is NAGVMQNPRHLVRRRGQEARLRCSPMKGHSHVYWYRQLPEEGLKFMVYLQKENIIDESGMPKERFSAEFPKEGPSILRIQQVVRGDSAAYFCASSRDRDFGNSPLHFGNGTRLTVT.